The sequence of this TCR beta chain was determined in a study of blood T cell repertoires in COVID-19. Study as a whole: Sites in the United States, Italy and Spain provided acute and convalescent COVID-19 samples.

Participants came from roughly 23 US areas, aged roughly 18 to 89 years. Participant reports of clinical history set cohort assignment. Authors' data handling: How many nucleated cells were present was estimated from reference gene primer amplification. Profiling relied on immunoSEQ multiplex PCR, and the TCRdb table lists in-frame clones only, not all of them. V and J calls and clone size are copied from that table; D and trimming were computed from the DNA. Of around 220,000 clones listed, about 86% are singletons. The CDR3 runs to 15 residues. The V gene's germline CDR1 is MDHEN and CDR2 SYDVKM. J was trimmed by 3 bases and V by 5 bases; bases with no gene match: 5.

The sample consisted of PBMCs or T cells enriched from blood (not recorded which). This receptor was identified in a woman between 50 and 59 years old with acute COVID-19. V usage is TRBV28 and J usage is TRBJ1-3; TRBD1 matches 9 bases. This CDR3 reads CASSLDRGGGNTIYF. Here the CDR3 DNA reads TGTGCCAGCAGTCTGGACAGGGGAGGTGGAAACACCATATATTTT.